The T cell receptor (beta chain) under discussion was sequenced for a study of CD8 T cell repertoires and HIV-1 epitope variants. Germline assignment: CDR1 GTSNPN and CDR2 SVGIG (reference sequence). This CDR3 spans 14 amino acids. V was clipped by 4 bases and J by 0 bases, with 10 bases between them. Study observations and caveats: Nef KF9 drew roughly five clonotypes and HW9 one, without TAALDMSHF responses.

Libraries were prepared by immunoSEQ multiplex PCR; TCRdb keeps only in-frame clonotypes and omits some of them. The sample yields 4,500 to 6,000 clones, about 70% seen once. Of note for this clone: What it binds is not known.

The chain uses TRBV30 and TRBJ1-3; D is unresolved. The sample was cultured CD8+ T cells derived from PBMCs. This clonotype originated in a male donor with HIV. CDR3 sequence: CAWTLGSSGNTIYF. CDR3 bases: TGTGCCTGGACGTTGGGGTCCTCTGGAAACACCATATATTTT. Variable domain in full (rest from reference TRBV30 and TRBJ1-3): SQTIHQWPATLVQPVGSPLSLECTVEGTSNPNLYWYRQAAGRGLQLLFYSVGIGQISSEVPQNLSASRPQDRQFILSSKKLLLSDSGFYLCAWTLGSSGNTIYFGEGSWLTVV.